This TCR beta chain was obtained from a study of T cell changes during pregnancy in multiple sclerosis (dated by TCRdb to about 2019). Context from the whole study: The study examined how the T cell repertoire changed over the course of pregnancy in women with multiple sclerosis.

A note on this clone: The specificity of this receptor is unknown. No base-level quality is on record; no much larger clone is a single base apart.

The receptor library was made with the immunoSEQ multiplex PCR assay. TCRdb took this table from immuneACCESS and kept in-frame rearrangements with V and J called. Such tables lack part of the clones; where checked against another copy, unresolved V genes explain under half of the gap, and the rest is unexplained. This sample has about 30,000 clones in its table, and more than 85% of those were observed once. The top ten clonotypes cover approximately 0.41% of the sample. The specimen comprised CD4+ T cells from peripheral blood mononuclear cells, sampled after pregnancy. This clonotype was sampled from a female donor with multiple sclerosis, enrolled in a pregnancy study.

The nucleotides are TGTGCCTGGACCGTGGGGGGTGATAATCAGCCCCAGCATTTT. This sequence encodes CAWTVGGDNQPQHF. The sequence links TRBV30 to TRBJ1-5; TRBD1 is possibly the D segment (5 matching bases). From a lookup of the germline V gene (reference sequence), CDR1 and CDR2 are GTSNPN and SVGIG. Trimming takes 4 bases from V and 4 bases from J, and the germline ends sit 14 bases apart. The CDR3 holds 14 amino acids from the cysteine to the phenylalanine. The entry retains the CDR3 DNA only, 42 bases that are in frame from base 1.